Listed below are T cell receptor beta chains from one sample, sequenced in a study of T-cell memory formation after mild COVID-19. Using its own MiXCR run on the 5' RACE reads, TCRdb lists one record per CDR3 protein. Of fewer than 450,000 distinct CDR3 sequences in the sample, 20% to 25% were seen once. The material sequenced was PBMCs or a T cell subset sorted from them (not recorded which). Receptor source: an adult woman who had mild COVID-19 (a few samples of this study predate the infection). Cell type and time point are not known. Both conserved end residues are part of each CDR3. A D gene is named only where the DNA matches it firmly. Rows give clone size only sometimes, using once, few, many, or a class for an expanded clone.

.	TRBV7-3	.	TRBJ2-3	CASSQEDRPDTQYF	TGTGCCAGCAGCCAAGAAGACAGACCAGATACGCAGTATTTT
.	TRBV4-2	few	TRBJ1-1	CASSQEKAGTEAFF	TGTGCCAGCAGCCAAGAAAAGGCGGGCACTGAAGCTTTCTTT
.	TRBV28	many	TRBJ1-5	CASSPSGNQPQHF	TGTGCCAGCAGCCCCTCCGGCAATCAGCCCCAGCATTTT
.	TRBV4-1	.	TRBJ2-7	CASSQLTGPSYEQYF	TGCGCCAGCAGCCAACTTACAGGGCCCTCCTACGAGCAGTACTTC
.	TRBV5-6	.	TRBJ1-1	CASSLAGLMNTEAFF	TGTGCCAGCAGCTTGGCCGGACTGATGAACACTGAAGCTTTCTTT
.	TRBV6-2/TRBV6-3	.	TRBJ2-1	CASSYGAEQFF	TGTGCCAGCAGTTACGGAGCGGAGCAGTTCTTC
.	TRBV7-2	.	TRBJ2-3	CASSSPGRSDTQYF	TGTGCCAGCAGCTCCCCCGGACGATCAGATACGCAGTATTTT
TRBD2	TRBV19	few	TRBJ2-7	CASSQTGTSGTQYF	TGTGCCAGTAGCCAAACGGGGACTAGCGGAACCCAGTACTTC
.	TRBV6-2/TRBV6-3	.	TRBJ1-1	CASSYSSWEEAFF	TGTGCCAGCAGTTACTCGAGTTGGGAAGAAGCTTTCTTT
.	TRBV7-3	.	TRBJ2-1	CASSSRGYSHNEQFF	TGTGCCAGCAGTTCCAGGGGCTACTCCCACAATGAGCAGTTCTTC
.	TRBV2	.	TRBJ2-4	CASRRIGGILAKNIQYF	TGTGCCAGCAGACGGATTGGCGGTATACTAGCCAAAAACATTCAGTACTTC
TRBD1	TRBV7-9	.	TRBJ1-2	CASSFPGQGNLYGYTF	TGTGCCAGCAGCTTTCCGGGACAGGGGAACCTTTATGGCTACACCTTC
TRBD1	TRBV29-1	few	TRBJ1-2	CSIGLTGGVGYTF	TGCAGCATTGGTCTGACAGGGGGCGTTGGCTACACCTTC
TRBD1	TRBV7-6	many	TRBJ2-5	CASSSQTGTRIQETQYF	TGTGCCAGCAGCTCCCAGACAGGGACGAGAATCCAAGAGACCCAGTACTTC
TRBD2	TRBV30	.	TRBJ2-1	CAWSPERGLAGVEQFF	TGTGCCTGGAGTCCCGAACGGGGATTAGCGGGAGTTGAGCAGTTCTTC
TRBD2	TRBV20-1	once	TRBJ2-7	CSATGTSGGREQYF	TGCAGTGCGACCGGGACTAGCGGGGGGCGCGAGCAGTACTTC
.	TRBV12-3/TRBV12-4	few	TRBJ1-1	CASSFVRSGGKIGTEAFF	TGTGCCAGCAGTTTCGTCAGGTCGGGGGGTAAGATTGGCACTGAAGCTTTCTTT
TRBD2	TRBV6-2/TRBV6-3	.	TRBJ2-1	CASSWASGSYNEQFF	TGTGCCAGCAGTTGGGCTAGCGGCTCCTACAATGAGCAGTTCTTC
.	TRBV2	.	TRBJ2-5	CASKRETQYF	TGTGCCAGCAAAAGGGAGACCCAGTACTTC
.	TRBV5-1	few	TRBJ2-1	CASSLVGYETNEQFF	TGCGCCAGCAGCTTGGTGGGATATGAAACCAATGAGCAGTTCTTC
TRBD1	TRBV5-1	few	TRBJ2-1	CASRQGIFNNEQFF	TGCGCCAGCCGACAGGGGATCTTCAACAATGAGCAGTTCTTC
TRBD1	TRBV10-3	few	TRBJ1-2	CAISEPLGQGRGGYTF	TGTGCCATCAGTGAGCCCCTTGGACAGGGTAGAGGTGGCTACACCTTC
.	TRBV5-1	.	TRBJ1-6	CASSLTSTDSRSFPLHF	TGCGCCAGCAGCTTGACTTCGACAGACAGCAGATCTTTCCCCCTCCACTTT
.	TRBV11-2	.	TRBJ1-1	CASSLADGGNTEAFF	TGTGCCAGCAGCTTAGCGGATGGGGGGAACACTGAAGCTTTCTTT
.	TRBV6-5	few	TRBJ1-1	CATSIGGRSTEAFF	TGTGCCACCTCTATAGGAGGGCGGAGCACTGAAGCTTTCTTT
TRBD1	TRBV13	few	TRBJ1-2	CASRRQGRNYGYTF	TGTGCCAGCAGACGACAGGGTAGAAACTATGGCTACACCTTC
.	TRBV18	.	TRBJ1-1	CASSPPRQANTEAFF	TGTGCCAGCTCACCACCTCGTCAGGCGAACACTGAAGCTTTCTTT
.	TRBV6-6	.	TRBJ2-5	CASNPGTTGRTQYF	TGTGCCAGCAATCCTGGGACGACTGGAAGGACCCAGTACTTC
TRBD1	TRBV12-3/TRBV12-4	few	TRBJ1-3	CASRLSGGQRNTIYF	TGTGCCAGCAGGTTATCAGGGGGCCAAAGAAACACCATATATTTT